This T cell receptor beta chain was obtained from a study of shared clonotypes between healthy human individuals. For this clone: Its matching antigen is unknown.

Germline V gives CDR1 SGHVS, CDR2 FNYEAQ. V was clipped by 5 bases and J by 1 base; unmatched bases: 5. The CDR3 runs to 15 residues. Study results and caveats: Enrolling few donors narrowed the genetic and exposure-history diversity that was represented. Donor clonotype sharing was expected to depend on sequencing depth.

Deep-level settings were used for running the assay. In the original analysis: Filtering differed since immunoSEQ provided only junctions, with no quality scores. The table came from immunoSEQ multiplex PCR; TCRdb's copy has only in-frame clones and leaves some out. The V and J calls and the clone size are those of that table, but D and trimming were determined from the DNA. Of about 2.4 million clones in the sample, around 94% were seen once. V gene TRBV7-6 combines with J gene TRBJ1-3, with 7 bases matching TRBD1. The sequenced sample was naive CD4+ T cells sorted from blood. Subset defined: CD45RA+ positively selected. This sequence originates from a man between 18 and 29 years old in good health. The CDR3 region has the DNA TGTGCCAGCAGCCCGACAGGGTCGTCTGGAAACACCATATATTTT. Protein: CASSPTGSSGNTIYF.